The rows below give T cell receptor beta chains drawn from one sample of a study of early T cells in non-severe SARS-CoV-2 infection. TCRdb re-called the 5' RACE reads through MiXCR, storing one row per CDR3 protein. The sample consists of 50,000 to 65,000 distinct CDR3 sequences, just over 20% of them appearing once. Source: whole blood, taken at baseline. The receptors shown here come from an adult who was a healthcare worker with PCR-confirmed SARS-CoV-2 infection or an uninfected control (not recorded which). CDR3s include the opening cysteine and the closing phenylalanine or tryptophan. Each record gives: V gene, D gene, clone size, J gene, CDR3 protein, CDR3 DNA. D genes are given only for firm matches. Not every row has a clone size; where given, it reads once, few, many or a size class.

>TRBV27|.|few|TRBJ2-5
CASSLSGGAGETQYF
TGTGCCAGCAGTTTATCGGGTGGGGCGGGAGAGACCCAGTACTTC
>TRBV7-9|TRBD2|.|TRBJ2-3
CASSLPSGADTQYF
TGTGCCAGCAGCTTACCTAGCGGGGCAGATACGCAGTATTTT
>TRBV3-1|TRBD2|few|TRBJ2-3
CASSQDGLAGNTQYF
TGTGCCAGCAGCCAAGACGGACTAGCGGGGAATACGCAGTATTTT
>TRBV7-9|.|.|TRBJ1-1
CASSPQSVSDTEAFF
TGTGCCAGCAGCCCCCAGTCCGTATCCGACACTGAAGCTTTCTTT
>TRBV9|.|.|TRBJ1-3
CASSTPQSGNTIYF
TGTGCCAGCAGCACACCCCAGTCTGGAAACACCATATATTTT
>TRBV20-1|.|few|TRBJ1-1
CSAGSSTEAFF
TGCAGTGCTGGAAGTAGCACTGAAGCTTTCTTT
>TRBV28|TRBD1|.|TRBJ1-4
CASSSGQGGREGLFF
TGTGCCAGCAGTTCAGGACAGGGAGGCCGCGAAGGGCTGTTTTTT
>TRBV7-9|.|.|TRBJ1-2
CASTFAGIGRHGYTF
TGTGCCAGCACCTTTGCTGGGATTGGGCGACATGGCTACACCTTC
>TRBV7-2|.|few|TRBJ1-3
CASHPGQAGNTIYF
TGTGCCAGCCACCCGGGACAAGCAGGAAACACCATATATTTT
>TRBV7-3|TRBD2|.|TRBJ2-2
CASSPSGTSSGELFF
TGTGCCAGCAGCCCCTCCGGGACTAGTTCCGGGGAGCTGTTTTTT
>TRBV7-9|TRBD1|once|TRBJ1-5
CASSLDRGGNQPQHF
TGTGCCAGCAGCTTAGACAGGGGAGGCAATCAGCCCCAGCATTTT
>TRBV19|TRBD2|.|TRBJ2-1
CASSIGSGGAHEQFF
TGTGCCAGTAGTATAGGTAGCGGGGGGGCCCATGAGCAGTTCTTC
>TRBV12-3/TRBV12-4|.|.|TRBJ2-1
CASSLAGADNEQFF
TGTGCCAGCAGTTTAGCGGGGGCTGACAATGAGCAGTTCTTC
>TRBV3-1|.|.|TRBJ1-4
CASSPDLNGVLFF
TGTGCCAGCAGCCCGGACCTTAATGGGGTACTGTTTTTT
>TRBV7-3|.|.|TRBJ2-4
CASSRGVTKNIQYF
TGTGCCAGCAGCAGAGGGGTGACCAAAAACATTCAGTACTTC
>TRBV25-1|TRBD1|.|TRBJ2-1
CASSANRGGSYNEQFF
TGTGCCAGCAGTGCCAACAGGGGCGGCTCCTACAATGAGCAGTTCTTC
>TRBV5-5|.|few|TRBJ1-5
CASSLAGSNQPQHF
TGTGCCAGCAGCTTGGCAGGGAGCAATCAGCCCCAGCATTTT
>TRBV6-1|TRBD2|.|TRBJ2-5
CASPGLAGLGQETQYF
TGTGCCAGCCCGGGACTAGCGGGGTTGGGCCAAGAGACCCAGTACTTC